This T cell receptor beta chain was sequenced for a study of T cell repertoires in cytomegalovirus infection. Looking at the study overall: Carrying CMV and the relevant HLA type showed in public TCR beta signatures. General observations from the study: HLA-C-restricted CMV-specific TCR beta clonotypes prevailed in the ex vivo response. Individuals carrying CMV plus the relevant HLA were identified by cumulative frequency of public TCR beta families.

In TCRdb, the reads were re-called with MiXCR into one record per CDR3 protein. Among 500,000 or so distinct CDR3 sequences, approximately 15% were seen once, and the ten largest hold 20% to 30%. A remark on this clonotype: The antigen remains unidentified.

The CDR3 consists of 14 residues. Per the germline V gene, CDR1 is SGHNT and CDR2 is YENEEA. Trimming at V came to 2 bases and at J to 5 bases, leaving 3 bases not matched to a gene. Specimen: CD8+ T cells from PBMCs. The TCR sequence derives from a human donor in good health (CMV status not recorded). Some clones in this sample may be carry-over from other donors' samples. The chain has TRBV11-3 and TRBJ1-1, with 9 positions matching TRBD1. CDR3 DNA: TGTGCCAGCAGCTTAAACAGGGGGCAGACTGAAGCTTTCTTT. Its protein product is CASSLNRGQTEAFF.